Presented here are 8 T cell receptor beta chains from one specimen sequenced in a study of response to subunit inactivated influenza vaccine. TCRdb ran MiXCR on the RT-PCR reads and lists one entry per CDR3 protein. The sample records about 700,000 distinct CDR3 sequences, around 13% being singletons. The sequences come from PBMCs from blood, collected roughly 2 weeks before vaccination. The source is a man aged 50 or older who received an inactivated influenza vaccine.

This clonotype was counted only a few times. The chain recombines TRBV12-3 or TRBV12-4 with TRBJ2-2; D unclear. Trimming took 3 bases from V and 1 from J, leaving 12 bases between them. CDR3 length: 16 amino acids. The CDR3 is CASSLVGPKNTGELFF. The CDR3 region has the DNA TGTGCCAGCAGTTTGGTTGGGCCAAAGAACACCGGGGAGCTGTTTTTT.

This chain's CDR3 is CASSPLPDQNTEAFF. For the CDR3, the DNA is TGTGCCAGCTCACCTTTACCGGACCAGAACACTGAAGCTTTCTTT. The chain recombines TRBV18 with TRBJ1-1; D gene ambiguous. Germline lookup yields CDR1 KGHSH and CDR2 LQKENI. Trimming shortened V by 3 bases and J by 1 base, and 12 bases separated the two germline ends. The CDR3 is made up of 15 amino acids.

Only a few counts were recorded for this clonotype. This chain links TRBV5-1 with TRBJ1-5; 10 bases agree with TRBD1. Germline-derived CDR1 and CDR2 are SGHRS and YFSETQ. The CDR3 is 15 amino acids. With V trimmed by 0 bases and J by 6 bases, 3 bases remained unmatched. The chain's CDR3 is CASSLGQGAGQPQHF. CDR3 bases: TGCGCCAGCAGCTTGGGACAGGGGGCGGGTCAGCCCCAGCATTTT. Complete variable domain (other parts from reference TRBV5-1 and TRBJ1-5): KAGVTQTPRYLIKTRGQQVTLSCSPISGHRSVSWYQQTPGQGLQFLFEYFSETQRNKGNFPGRFSGRQFSNSRSEMNVSTLELGDSALYLCASSLGQGAGQPQHFGDGTRLSIL.

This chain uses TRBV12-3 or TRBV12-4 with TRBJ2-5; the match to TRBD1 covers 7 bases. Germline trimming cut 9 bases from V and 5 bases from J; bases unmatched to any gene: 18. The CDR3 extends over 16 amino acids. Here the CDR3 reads CASTTGALYVGETQYF. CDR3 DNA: TGTGCCAGTACCACAGGGGCCCTTTACGTGGGGGAGACCCAGTACTTC.

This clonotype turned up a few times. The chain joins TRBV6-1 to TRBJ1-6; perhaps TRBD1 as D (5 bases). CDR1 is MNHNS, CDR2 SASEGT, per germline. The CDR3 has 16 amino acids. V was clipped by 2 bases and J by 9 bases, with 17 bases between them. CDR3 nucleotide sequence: TGTGCCAGCAGTGAAAGGCTTGGGGCCGGGAGTTCACCCCTCCACTTT. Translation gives CASSERLGAGSSPLHF.

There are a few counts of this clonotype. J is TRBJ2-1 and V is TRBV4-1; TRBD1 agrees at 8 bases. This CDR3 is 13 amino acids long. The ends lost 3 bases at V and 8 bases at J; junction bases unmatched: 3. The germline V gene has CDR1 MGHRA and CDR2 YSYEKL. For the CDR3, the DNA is TGCGCCAGCAGCCAGACAGGGGACCATGAGCAGTTCTTC. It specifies CASSQTGDHEQFF.

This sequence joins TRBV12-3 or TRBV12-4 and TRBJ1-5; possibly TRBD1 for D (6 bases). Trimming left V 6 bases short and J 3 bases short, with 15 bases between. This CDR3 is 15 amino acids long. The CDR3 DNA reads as TGTGCCAGCAGAAACGAGGGGGGGCCCAATCAGCCCCAGCATTTT. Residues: CASRNEGGPNQPQHF.

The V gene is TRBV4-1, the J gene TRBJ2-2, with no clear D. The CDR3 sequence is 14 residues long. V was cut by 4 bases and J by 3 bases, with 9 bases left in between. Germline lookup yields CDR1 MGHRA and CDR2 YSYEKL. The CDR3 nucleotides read TGCGCCAGCAGCCCCGAGGCTTACACCGGGGAGCTGTTTTTT. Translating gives CASSPEAYTGELFF.